This TCR beta chain is from a study of Ad26.COV2.S vaccination and SARS-CoV-2 variants. Trimming took off 3 bases at V and 4 bases at J, with 12 bases between the two ends. The CDR3 has 15 amino acids. The germline gives CDR1 LNHDA, CDR2 SQIVND (reference sequence). Treatment defined: 15 to 20 received Ad26.COV2.S at low or high dose, single or two shots; about five received placebo; per-sample allocation not given. Sampling happened 63 days after the first vaccine or placebo injection. Produced via immunoSEQ multiplex PCR; TCRdb's table is partial and in-frame only. The sample has approximately 420,000 clones; about 88% are singletons.

The V and J genes are TRBV19 and TRBJ1-4, with D perhaps TRBD1 (6 bases). This TCR was recovered from a person between 18 and 65 years old who received the Ad26.COV2.S COVID-19 vaccine or a placebo. This sample comprised peripheral blood, obtained in a trial of Ad26.COV2.S vaccine versus placebo. The chain's CDR3 is CASSIGEGGNEKLFF. The DNA of the CDR3 is TGTGCCAGTAGTATTGGTGAGGGGGGTAATGAAAAACTGTTTTTT.